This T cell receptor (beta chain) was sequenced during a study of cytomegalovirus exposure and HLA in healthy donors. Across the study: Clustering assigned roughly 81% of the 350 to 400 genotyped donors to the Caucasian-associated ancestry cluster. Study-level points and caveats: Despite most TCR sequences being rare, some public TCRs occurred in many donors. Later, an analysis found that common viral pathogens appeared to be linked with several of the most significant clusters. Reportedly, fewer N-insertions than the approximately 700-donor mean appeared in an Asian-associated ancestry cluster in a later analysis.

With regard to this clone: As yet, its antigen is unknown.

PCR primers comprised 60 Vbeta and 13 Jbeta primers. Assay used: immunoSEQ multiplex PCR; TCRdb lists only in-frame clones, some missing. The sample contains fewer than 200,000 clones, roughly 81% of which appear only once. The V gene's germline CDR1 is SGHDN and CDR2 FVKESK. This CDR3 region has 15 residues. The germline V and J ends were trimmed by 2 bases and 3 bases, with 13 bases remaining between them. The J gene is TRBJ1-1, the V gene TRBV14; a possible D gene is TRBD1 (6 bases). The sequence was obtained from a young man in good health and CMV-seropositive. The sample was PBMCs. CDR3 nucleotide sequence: TGTGCCAGCAGCCAAAAGAAAGGGGGAGACACTGAAGCTTTCTTT. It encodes CASSQKKGGDTEAFF.